This TCR beta chain was recorded in a study of radiotherapy plus CTLA-4 blockade in lung cancer. Study as a whole: Objective response was observed in around a sixth of patients, and disease control in just over 30%.

The CDR3 is 14 amino acids. Trimming cost V 7 bases and J 6 bases; bases outside gene matches: 10. CDR1 is LNHDA and CDR2 is SQIVND in the germline V gene (reference sequence). Profiled with immunoSEQ multiplex PCR; TCRdb holds only in-frame clones, not every one. The sample includes roughly 32,000 clones, around 70% seen only once; the top ten take 3% to 4.5%. V gene TRBV19 combines with J gene TRBJ2-7; 9 nucleotides line up with TRBD1. The source of this sequence is a human donor with non-small cell lung cancer who had stable disease on radiotherapy plus ipilimumab. The material was peripheral blood, obtained from a patient treated with radiotherapy plus ipilimumab. CDR3 region: CASKNRDREGEQYF. The CDR3 coding sequence is TGTGCCAGTAAAAACCGGGACAGGGAGGGCGAGCAGTACTTC.